The TCR beta chain described here comes from a study of blood T cell repertoires in COVID-19. Assignment of participants to cohorts was predicated upon participant-reported clinical history. Two negative PCRs, clearance, or symptom resolution characterized the recovered Cohort 3 donors. CDR1 is SEHNR, CDR2 FQNEAQ, per germline (reference sequence). Deletions cut 0 bases from V and 3 bases from J, with 9 bases between. The CDR3 is made up of 15 amino acids. Original data processing: The assay estimated nucleated cells by amplifying reference gene primers. Only in-frame clones appear in the TCRdb table, and some are missing; sequencing was by immunoSEQ multiplex PCR. That table supplies the V and J calls and clone size; D and trimming were determined from the DNA. Of 300,000 to 350,000 clones listed, 88% were seen once; the top ten hold 5%.

This sequence was found in a man in his thirties or forties who had recovered from COVID-19. The sample was PBMCs or T cells enriched from blood (not recorded which). The rearrangement links TRBV7-9 to TRBJ1-3; D might be TRBD1 (5 bases). CDR3 residues: CASSLAQGSGNTIYF. As DNA, the CDR3 is TGTGCCAGCAGCTTAGCGCAGGGTAGTGGAAACACCATATATTTT.